This T cell receptor beta chain was found in a study of CD8+CD57+ T cells in acquired aplastic anemia. Study context: Across the sorted CD4+ and CD8+ cells, DNA amounts averaged 3.2 ug. General observations from the study: Patients and controls shared just under 30 CD8+ CDR3 sequences.

This clonotype was seen ten or more times. What it binds is unknown. Patients selected for sequencing had displayed CD8+CD57+ cell expansion by flow cytometry. Every patient had severe acquired aplastic anemia. Using genomic DNA as the template, TCR beta VDJ and CDR3 profiling was carried out. TCRdb reanalysed the reads using MiXCR and keeps one entry per CDR3 protein. The profile covers under 500,000 distinct CDR3 sequences, with around a third appearing a single time and 0.7% to 1% taken by the ten largest. The ends lost 2 bases at V and 2 bases at J; junction bases unmatched: 10. The CDR3 has 16 amino acids. The germline CDR1 and CDR2 sequences are DFQATT and SNEGSKA (reference sequence).

The J gene is TRBJ2-7, the V gene TRBV20-1; TRBD1 aligns across 9 bases. The sample comprised sorted CD4+, CD8+, or CD8+CD57+ T cells (not recorded which) from PBMCs. The TCR sequence derives from a human donor with aplastic anemia. In nucleotides, the CDR3 is TGCAGTGCTAGACCGACAGGGGGTGGTAGTCCCTACGAGCAGTACTTC. Translation gives CSARPTGGGSPYEQYF.